These 9 T cell receptor beta chains share one sample of origin, sequenced in a study of T-cell reconstitution after alpha-beta-depleted transplantation in children. TCRbeta library preparation incorporated unique molecular identifiers. TCRdb used MiXCR to reprocess the PCR reads, holding one entry per CDR3 protein. The sample consists of around 400,000 distinct CDR3 sequences, around 9.9% of them appearing once. The sequences come from PBMCs from the stem cell graft donor, collected from the stem cell graft. These receptors were taken from a human donor who donated a stem cell graft to a child with acute myeloid leukemia.

This clonotype came up many times. The chain has TRBV24-1 and TRBJ2-2; D uncertain. This CDR3 has 15 residues. Germline V gene sequence: CDR1 KGHDR, CDR2 SFDVKD. V lost 3 bases to trimming and J lost 1 base, with 8 bases between them. The CDR3 sequence is CATSDNPGNTGELFF. DNA of the CDR3: TGTGCCACCAGTGATAATCCAGGGAACACCGGGGAGCTGTTTTTT.

The V gene is TRBV11-2, the J gene TRBJ2-1; 16 positions agree with TRBD2. Looked up from germline, CDR1 is SGHAT and CDR2 is FQNNGV. The CDR3 loop spans 18 amino acids. The V segment lost 0 bases and the J segment 1 base; nucleotides outside the gene matches: 0. The CDR3 nucleotides are TGTGCCAGCAGCTTAGAGGGACTAGCGGGAGGGTCCTACAATGAGCAGTTCTTC. Translating gives CASSLEGLAGGSYNEQFF.

This clonotype showed up just a few times. The V and J genes are TRBV6-1 and TRBJ2-1; D possibly corresponds to TRBD2 (6 bases). Germline-derived CDR1 and CDR2 are MNHNS and SASEGT. The CDR3 totals 15 residues. With 5 bases removed from V and 4 bases from J, the gap between germline ends came to 15 bases. CDR3 DNA sequence: TGTGCCAGCAGTCCGACCAGGGCGGGGTACAATGAGCAGTTCTTC. Amino acid sequence: CASSPTRAGYNEQFF.

This chain links TRBV12-3 or TRBV12-4 with TRBJ1-2; D call uncertain. Trimming pared 2 bases from V and 5 bases from J, leaving 12 bases between. The CDR3 loop spans 14 amino acids. This CDR3 is CASSLSVGRYGYTF. Here the CDR3 DNA reads TGTGCCAGCAGTTTATCGGTGGGGAGATATGGCTACACCTTC.

The rearrangement uses TRBV7-2 and TRBJ2-6; D is unclear. CDR3 length equals 14 residues. V was shortened by 7 bases and J by 2 bases, with 9 bases between the two germline ends. In germline, CDR1 is SGHTA, CDR2 FQGNSA. In DNA form, the CDR3 reads TGTGCCAGCACCCCCGGGCCTGGGGCCAACGTCCTGACTTTC. This translates into CASTPGPGANVLTF.

There are many counts of this clonotype. The chain joins TRBV10-2 to TRBJ2-7; D is possibly TRBD1 (6 bases). This CDR3 comprises 14 residues. CDR1 is WSHSY, CDR2 SAAADI, per germline. With 4 bases removed from V and 2 bases from J, the gap between germline ends came to 12 bases. CDR3 residues: CASSVGGATYEQYV. CDR3 nucleotides: TGCGCCAGCAGTGTTGGGGGCGCGACCTACGAGCAGTACGTC.

The V and J genes are TRBV6-1 and TRBJ2-5; 9 bases are shared with TRBD1. The CDR3 is 14 residues long. V shed 8 bases, J shed 0 bases, and the junction held 4 bases outside the gene matches. Germline V CDR1 and CDR2: MNHNS, SASEGT. The CDR3 reads CASWDRAYQETQYF. The CDR3 coding sequence is TGTGCCAGCTGGGACAGGGCGTACCAAGAGACCCAGTACTTC.

This chain links TRBV20-1 with TRBJ1-4; weak D call: TRBD1 (5 bases). Germline V CDR1 and CDR2: DFQATT, SNEGSKA (reference sequence). The CDR3 spans 16 residues. The DNA for the CDR3 is TGCTGCGCTAGAGATCCGAGACAGCCAACTAATGAAAAACTGTTTTTT. Translation gives CCARDPRQPTNEKLFF.

Ten or more counts support this clonotype. Here the CDR3 reads CASSFGGNWNTEAFF. DNA of the CDR3: TGCGCCAGCAGCTTCGGAGGAAATTGGAACACTGAAGCTTTCTTT. The chain has TRBV5-1 and TRBJ1-1; D is uncertain. The CDR3 sequence is 15 residues long. The germline gives CDR1 SGHRS, CDR2 YFSETQ. Trimming took off 2 bases at V and 1 base at J, with 12 bases between the two ends.